This T cell receptor (beta chain) was found in a study of cytomegalovirus exposure and HLA in healthy donors. About this clone: As yet, its antigen is unknown.

Findings of the study overall: Indistinguishable V segments such as TRBV6-2 and TRBV6-3 were excluded.

PCR primers comprised 60 Vbeta and 13 Jbeta primers. Per the study methods: Around 9.9 million shared chains were among the about 80 million unique TCR beta chains that a later analysis counted. Produced via immunoSEQ multiplex PCR; TCRdb's table is partial and in-frame only. That table is the source of V, J and clone size, and D and trimming were worked out from the DNA. The repertoire holds over 150,000 clones, with 68% as singletons. Germline V gene data show CDR1 as ENHRY and CDR2 as SYGVKD. Unmatched junction bases numbered 9, after V lost 4 bases and J lost 0 bases. This CDR3 is 18 amino acids long.

The rearrangement links TRBV10-3 to TRBJ2-2, with 9 positions matching TRBD2. This receptor was obtained from a middle-aged woman in good health and CMV-seropositive. Sequencing was performed on PBMCs. The CDR3 coding sequence is TGTGCCATCAGTGGGTGGACGAGCGGGGGGCCGAACACCGGGGAGCTGTTTTTT. Amino acid sequence: CAISGWTSGGPNTGELFF.